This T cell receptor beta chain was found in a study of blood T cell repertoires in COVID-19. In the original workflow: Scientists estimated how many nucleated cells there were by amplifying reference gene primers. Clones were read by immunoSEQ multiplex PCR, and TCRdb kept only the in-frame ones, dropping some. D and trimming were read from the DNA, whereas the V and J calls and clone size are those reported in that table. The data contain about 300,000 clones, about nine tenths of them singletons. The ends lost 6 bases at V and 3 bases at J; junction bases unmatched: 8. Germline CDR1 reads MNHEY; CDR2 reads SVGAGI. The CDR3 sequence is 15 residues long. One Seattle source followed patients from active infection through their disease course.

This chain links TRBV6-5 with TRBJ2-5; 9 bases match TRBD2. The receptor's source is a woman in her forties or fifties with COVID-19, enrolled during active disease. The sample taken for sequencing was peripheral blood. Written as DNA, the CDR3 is TGTGCCAGCAGAAGGGTGGCTAGCGGGGAAGAGACCCAGTACTTC. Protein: CASRRVASGEETQYF.